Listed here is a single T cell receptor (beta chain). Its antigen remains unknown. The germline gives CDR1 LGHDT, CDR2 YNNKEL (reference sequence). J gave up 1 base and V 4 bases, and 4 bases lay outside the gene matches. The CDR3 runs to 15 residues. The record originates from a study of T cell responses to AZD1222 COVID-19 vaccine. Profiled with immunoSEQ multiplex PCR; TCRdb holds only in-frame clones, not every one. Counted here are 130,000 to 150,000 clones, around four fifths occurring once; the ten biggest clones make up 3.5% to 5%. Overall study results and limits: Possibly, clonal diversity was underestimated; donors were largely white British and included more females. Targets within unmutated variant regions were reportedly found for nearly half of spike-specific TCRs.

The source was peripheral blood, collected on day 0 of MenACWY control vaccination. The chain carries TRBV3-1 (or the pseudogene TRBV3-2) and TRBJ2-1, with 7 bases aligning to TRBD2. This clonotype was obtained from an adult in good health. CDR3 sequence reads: CASSLLGGSYNEQFF. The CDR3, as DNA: TGTGCCAGCAGCCTCTTGGGGGGGTCCTACAATGAGCAGTTCTTC.